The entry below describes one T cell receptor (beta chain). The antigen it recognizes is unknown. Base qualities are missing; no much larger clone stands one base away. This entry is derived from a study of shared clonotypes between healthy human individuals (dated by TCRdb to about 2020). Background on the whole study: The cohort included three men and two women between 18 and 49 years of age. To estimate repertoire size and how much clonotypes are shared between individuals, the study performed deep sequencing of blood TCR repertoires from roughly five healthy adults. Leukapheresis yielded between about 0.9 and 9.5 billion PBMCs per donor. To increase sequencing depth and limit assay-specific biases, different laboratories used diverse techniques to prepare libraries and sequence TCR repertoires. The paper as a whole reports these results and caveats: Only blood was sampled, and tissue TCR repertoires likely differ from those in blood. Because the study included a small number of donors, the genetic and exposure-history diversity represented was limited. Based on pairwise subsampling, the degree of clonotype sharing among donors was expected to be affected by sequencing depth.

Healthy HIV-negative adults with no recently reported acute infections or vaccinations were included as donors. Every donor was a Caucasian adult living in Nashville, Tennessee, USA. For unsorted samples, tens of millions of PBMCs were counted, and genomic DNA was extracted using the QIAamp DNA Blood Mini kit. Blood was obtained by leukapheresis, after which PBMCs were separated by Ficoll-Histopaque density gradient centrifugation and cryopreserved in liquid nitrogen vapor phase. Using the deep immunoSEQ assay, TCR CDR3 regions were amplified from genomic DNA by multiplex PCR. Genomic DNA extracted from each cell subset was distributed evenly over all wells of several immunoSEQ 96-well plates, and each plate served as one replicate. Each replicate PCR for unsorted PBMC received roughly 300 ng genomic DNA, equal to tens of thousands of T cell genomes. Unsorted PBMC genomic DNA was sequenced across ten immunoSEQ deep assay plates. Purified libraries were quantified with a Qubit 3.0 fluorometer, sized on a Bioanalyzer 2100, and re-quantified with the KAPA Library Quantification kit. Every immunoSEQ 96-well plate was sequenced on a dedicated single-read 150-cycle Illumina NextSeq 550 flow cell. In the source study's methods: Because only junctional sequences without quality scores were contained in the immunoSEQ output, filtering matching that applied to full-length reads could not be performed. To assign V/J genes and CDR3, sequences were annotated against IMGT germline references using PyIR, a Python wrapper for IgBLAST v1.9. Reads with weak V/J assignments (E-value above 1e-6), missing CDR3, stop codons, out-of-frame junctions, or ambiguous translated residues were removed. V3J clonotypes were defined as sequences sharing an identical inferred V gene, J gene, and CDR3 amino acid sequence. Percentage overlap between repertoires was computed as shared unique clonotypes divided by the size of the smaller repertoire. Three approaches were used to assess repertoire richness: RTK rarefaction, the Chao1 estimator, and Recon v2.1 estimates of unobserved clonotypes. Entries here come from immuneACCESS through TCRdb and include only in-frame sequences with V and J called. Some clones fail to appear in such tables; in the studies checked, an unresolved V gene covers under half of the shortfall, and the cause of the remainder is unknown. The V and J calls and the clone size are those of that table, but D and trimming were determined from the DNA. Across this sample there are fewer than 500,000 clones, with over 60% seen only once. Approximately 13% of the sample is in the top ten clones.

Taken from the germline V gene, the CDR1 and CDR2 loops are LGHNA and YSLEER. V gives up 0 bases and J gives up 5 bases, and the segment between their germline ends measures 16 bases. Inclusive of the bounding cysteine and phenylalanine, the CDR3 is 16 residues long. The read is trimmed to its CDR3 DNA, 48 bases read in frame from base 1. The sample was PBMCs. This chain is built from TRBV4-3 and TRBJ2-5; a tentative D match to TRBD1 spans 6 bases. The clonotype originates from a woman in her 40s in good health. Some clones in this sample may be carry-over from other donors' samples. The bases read TGCGCCAGCAGCCAAGATCTGACAGGAATTGGGGAGACCCAGTACTTC. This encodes CASSQDLTGIGETQYF.